This is a list of T cell receptor beta chains from one sample in a study of lymphopenia after photon versus proton radiotherapy. Repertoires were generated with immunoSEQ multiplex PCR, while TCRdb's copy carries only in-frame clones and drops some. The sample includes approximately 150,000 clones, around nine tenths of them seen just once. Here the sequenced sample was peripheral blood, taken from a patient treated with photon-based radiotherapy. These receptors all stem from a man aged 50 to 59 with gastric cancer. Both conserved end residues are trimmed from each CDR3. Clone size appears in some rows only: once, few, many, or a class for an expanded clone.

length: 13
V: TRBV27
size: .
CDR3: ASTTGGLNTGELF

length: 14
V: TRBV7-9
size: .
CDR3: ASSPRREHSGNTIY

length: 11
V: TRBV6-5
size: .
CDR3: ASSYGPADTQY

length: 9
V: TRBV18
size: .
CDR3: ASSRQAEAF

length: 17
V: TRBV6-4
size: .
CDR3: ASRGIGTSGSWAWYEQY

length: 12
V: TRBV27
size: .
CDR3: ASSVGQGAAEAF

length: 15
V: TRBV19
size: .
CDR3: ASSIDPDRQNTGELF

length: 15
V: TRBV19
size: .
CDR3: ASSIVLGGRRNTEAF

length: 12
V: TRBV27
size: .
CDR3: ASSLGRMHNEQF

length: 11
V: TRBV5-5
size: .
CDR3: ASSLGQAVEQY

length: 11
V: TRBV5-5
size: .
CDR3: ASSLRTGDTQY

length: 12
V: TRBV9
size: .
CDR3: ASGVAGVSGELF

length: 13
V: TRBV11-2
size: .
CDR3: ASSVAYRGRNEQF

length: 8
V: TRBV6-1
size: .
CDR3: ASRQYEAF

length: 15
V: TRBV9
size: few
CDR3: ASSVVGAVSSYNEQF

length: 11
V: TRBV6-5
size: .
CDR3: ASSRTTDYEQY

length: 12
V: TRBV10-3
size: .
CDR3: AIKGGPSYNEQF

length: 11
V: TRBV30
size: .
CDR3: AWSVNSNQPQH

length: 9
V: TRBV7-9
size: .
CDR3: ASSGRETQY

length: 13
V: TRBV25-1
size: .
CDR3: ASSVASSLADTQY

length: 12
V: TRBV6-6
size: .
CDR3: ASLVGRGTGGYT

length: 9
V: TRBV5-8
size: .
CDR3: ASSSRWGYT

length: 15
V: TRBV10-2
size: .
CDR3: ASVDSGSRVAKNIQY

length: 15
V: TRBV30
size: once
CDR3: AWSVPWGQGHTYEQY

length: 12
V: TRBV12-5
size: .
CDR3: ASGLVSNGGEQY

length: 11
V: TRBV19
size: few
CDR3: ASSISRSGELF

length: 11
V: TRBV19
size: .
CDR3: ASIDTGAEKLF

length: 13
V: TRBV5-1
size: .
CDR3: ASSYGLAPQETQY

length: 11
V: TRBV6-5
size: .
CDR3: ASRLTGNYGYT

length: 12
V: TRBV6-5
size: .
CDR3: ASSYSGNPYEQY

length: 11
V: TRBV28
size: .
CDR3: ASSLTGPYGYT